The TCR beta chain described here comes from a study of blood T cell repertoires in COVID-19. How the authors handled the data: Amplification with reference gene primers provided the estimates of nucleated cell counts. TCRdb keeps only in-frame clones here, not all; method: immunoSEQ multiplex PCR. V, J and clone size were drawn from that table, and D and trimming were deduced from the DNA. Among about 260,000 clones, about 85% were seen once, and the ten largest hold under 4.5%. Germline lookup yields CDR1 LGHNA and CDR2 YNFKEQ. V lost 1 base, J lost 5 bases, and 3 bases stayed unmatched. The CDR3 is 14 amino acids.

The source of this sequence is a man in his sixties who had recovered from COVID-19. The chain is built from TRBV4-2 and TRBJ1-1, with 8 bases fitting TRBD1. The sample comprised peripheral blood. The chain's CDR3 is CASSQGTGSTEAFF. The CDR3 nucleotides are TGTGCCAGCAGCCAAGGGACAGGGAGTACTGAAGCTTTCTTT.